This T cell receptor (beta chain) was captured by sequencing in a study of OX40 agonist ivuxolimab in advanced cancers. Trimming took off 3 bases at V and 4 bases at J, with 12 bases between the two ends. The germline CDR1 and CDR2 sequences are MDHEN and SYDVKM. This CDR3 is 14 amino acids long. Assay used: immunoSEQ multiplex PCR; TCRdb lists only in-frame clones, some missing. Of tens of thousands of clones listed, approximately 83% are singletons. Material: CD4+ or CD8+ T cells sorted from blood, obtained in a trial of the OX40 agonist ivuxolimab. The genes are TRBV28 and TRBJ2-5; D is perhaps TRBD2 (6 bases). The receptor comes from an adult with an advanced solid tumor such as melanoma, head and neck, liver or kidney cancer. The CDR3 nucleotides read TGTGCCAGCAGTTTTCGCTCAGCGGGAGAGACCCAGTACTTC. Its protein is CASSFRSAGETQYF.